This T cell receptor beta chain was identified in a study of pediatric ulcerative colitis. Study-level results: Repertoires came from total lymphocyte DNA, so rare subsets like regulatory T cells may be missed. Clonal expansions reduced rectal repertoire diversity in acute severe colitis.

Up to 500,000 reads were sequenced per sample. Libraries were prepared by immunoSEQ multiplex PCR; TCRdb keeps only in-frame clonotypes and omits some of them. The sample carries approximately 4,300 clones, around 94% recorded once. On this clone: Its target is not known.

Trimming pared 1 base from V and 3 bases from J, leaving 14 bases between. This CDR3 is built from 16 residues. The V gene's germline CDR1 is MGHDK and CDR2 SYGVNS. The sequence came from a boy younger than 18 who was a control in a study of pediatric ulcerative colitis. The chain joins TRBV25-1 to TRBJ2-3; D might be TRBD1 or TRBD2, each matching 5 bases. The sample consisted of blood. The CDR3 DNA follows: TGTGCCAGCAGTGAATTTATTGGGGGAAGGACAGATACGCAGTATTTT. Its protein is CASSEFIGGRTDTQYF.